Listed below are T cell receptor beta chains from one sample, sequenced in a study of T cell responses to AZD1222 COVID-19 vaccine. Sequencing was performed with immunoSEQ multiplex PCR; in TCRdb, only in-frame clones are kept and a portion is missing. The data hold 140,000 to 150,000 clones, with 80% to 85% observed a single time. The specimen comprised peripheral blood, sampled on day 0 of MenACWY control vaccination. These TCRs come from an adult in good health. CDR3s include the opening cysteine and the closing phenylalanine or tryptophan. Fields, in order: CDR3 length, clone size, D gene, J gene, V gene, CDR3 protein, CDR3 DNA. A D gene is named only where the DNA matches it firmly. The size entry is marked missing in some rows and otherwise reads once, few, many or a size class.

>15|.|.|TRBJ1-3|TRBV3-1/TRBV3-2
CASSPRWGSGNTIYF
TGTGCCAGCAGCCCGCGATGGGGCTCTGGAAACACCATATATTTT
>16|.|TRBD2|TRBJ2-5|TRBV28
CASSRPGTRVEETQYF
TGTGCCAGCAGTCGACCGGGGACTAGAGTGGAGGAGACCCAGTACTTC
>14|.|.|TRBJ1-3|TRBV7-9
CASSSHRKGNTIYF
TGTGCCAGCAGTTCTCATCGTAAAGGAAACACCATATATTTT
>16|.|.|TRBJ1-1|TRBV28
CASSLAAGGGRNEAFF
TGTGCCAGCAGTTTAGCAGCGGGAGGCGGTAGGAATGAAGCTTTCTTT
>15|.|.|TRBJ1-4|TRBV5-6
CASSPTGRAYEKLFF
TGTGCCAGCAGCCCCACAGGGCGGGCATACGAAAAACTGTTTTTT
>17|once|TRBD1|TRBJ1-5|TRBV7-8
CASSPHDRGYSNQPQHF
TGTGCCAGCAGCCCTCATGACAGGGGATATAGCAATCAGCCCCAGCATTTT
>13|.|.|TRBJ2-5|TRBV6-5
CASSRGPRETQYF
TGTGCCAGCAGTCGGGGGCCCAGGGAGACCCAGTACTTC
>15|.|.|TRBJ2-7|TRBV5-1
CASSLDPGSPYEQYF
TGCGCCAGCAGCTTGGACCCAGGGTCTCCTTACGAGCAGTACTTC
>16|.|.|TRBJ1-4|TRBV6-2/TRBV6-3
CASSPGTGTFNEKLFF
TGTGCCAGCAGCCCGGGCACAGGTACCTTTAATGAAAAACTGTTTTTT
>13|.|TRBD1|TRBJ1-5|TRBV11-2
CASSRGQDQPQHF
TGTGCCAGCAGCCGGGGACAGGATCAGCCCCAGCATTTT
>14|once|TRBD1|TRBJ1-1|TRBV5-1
CASSLGQGYTEAFF
TGCGCCAGCAGCTTGGGACAGGGGTACACTGAAGCTTTCTTT
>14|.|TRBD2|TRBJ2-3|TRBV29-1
CSGRTSGGRHTQYF
TGCAGCGGACGAACTAGCGGGGGGAGGCATACGCAGTATTTT
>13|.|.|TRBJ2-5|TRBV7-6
CASSLGLQETQYF
TGTGCCAGCAGCCTCGGGCTCCAAGAGACCCAGTACTTC
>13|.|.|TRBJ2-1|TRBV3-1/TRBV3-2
CASSPAVGNEQFF
TGTGCCAGCAGCCCCGCCGTGGGAAATGAGCAGTTCTTC
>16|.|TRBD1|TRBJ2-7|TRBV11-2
CASSLIAGTGGYEQYF
TGTGCCAGCAGCTTAATCGCTGGGACAGGGGGCTACGAGCAGTACTTC
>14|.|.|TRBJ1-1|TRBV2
CDSSGAGRNTEAFF
TGTGACTCGTCGGGGGCAGGCAGGAACACTGAAGCTTTCTTT
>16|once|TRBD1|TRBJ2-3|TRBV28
CASSFIGTAPGGTQYF
TGTGCCAGCAGTTTTATAGGGACAGCCCCAGGCGGTACGCAGTATTTT
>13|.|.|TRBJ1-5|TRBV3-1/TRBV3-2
CASSLEGGEAQHF
TGTGCCAGCAGCCTAGAGGGAGGTGAAGCCCAGCATTTT
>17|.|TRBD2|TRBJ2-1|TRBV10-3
CAISDSGGVTPPNEQFF
TGTGCCATCAGTGATAGCGGGGGGGTTACACCTCCCAATGAGCAGTTCTTC
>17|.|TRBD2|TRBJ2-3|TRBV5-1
CASSLVGSGAYTDTQYF
TGCGCCAGCAGCTTGGTGGGGAGCGGGGCGTACACAGATACGCAGTATTTT
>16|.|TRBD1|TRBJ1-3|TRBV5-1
CASSPAGTASGNTIYF
TGCGCCAGCAGCCCGGCCGGGACAGCCTCTGGAAACACCATATATTTT
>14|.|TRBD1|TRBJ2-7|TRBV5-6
CASNLRTGRYEQYF
TGTGCCAGCAACCTTCGGACAGGGCGCTACGAGCAGTACTTC
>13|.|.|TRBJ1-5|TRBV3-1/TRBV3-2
CASSSYSNQPQHF
TGTGCCAGCAGTTCCTATAGCAATCAGCCCCAGCATTTT
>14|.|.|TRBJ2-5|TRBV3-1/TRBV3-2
CASSHSGAQETQYF
TGTGCCAGCAGTCATTCGGGGGCCCAAGAGACCCAGTACTTC
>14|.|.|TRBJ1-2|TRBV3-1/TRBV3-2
CASSQGTVNYGYTF
TGTGCCAGCAGCCAAGGGACGGTTAACTATGGCTACACCTTC
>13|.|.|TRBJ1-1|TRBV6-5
CASRTTPNTEAFF
TGTGCCAGCAGGACGACTCCGAACACTGAAGCTTTCTTT
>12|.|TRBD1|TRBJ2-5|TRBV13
CASSPRGETQYF
TGTGCCAGCAGCCCCAGGGGGGAGACCCAGTACTTC
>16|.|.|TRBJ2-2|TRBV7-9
CASSNVGTATTGELFF
TGTGCCAGCAGTAATGTCGGGACCGCAACGACCGGGGAGCTGTTTTTT
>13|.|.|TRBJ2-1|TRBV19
CASSIPPYNEQFF
TGTGCCAGTAGTATTCCCCCCTACAATGAGCAGTTCTTC
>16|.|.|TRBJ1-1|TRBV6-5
CASSYLKRAGGTEAFF
TGTGCCAGCAGTTACCTAAAAAGGGCAGGCGGGACTGAAGCTTTCTTT
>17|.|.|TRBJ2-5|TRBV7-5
CVRSPRQGDRLGETQYF
TGTGTCAGAAGCCCCCGACAGGGGGATAGATTGGGGGAGACCCAGTACTTC
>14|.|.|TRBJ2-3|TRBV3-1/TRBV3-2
CASSQEWGTDTQYF
TGTGCCAGCAGCCAAGAATGGGGCACAGATACGCAGTATTTT
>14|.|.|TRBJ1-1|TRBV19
CASSMKSQNTEAFF
TGTGCCAGTAGTATGAAGTCACAGAACACTGAAGCTTTCTTT
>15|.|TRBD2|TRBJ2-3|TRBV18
CASSPRTSGTDTQYF
TGTGCCAGCTCACCCAGGACTAGCGGGACAGATACGCAGTATTTT
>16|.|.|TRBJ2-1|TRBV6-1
CASSELAGQTYNEQFF
TGTGCCAGCAGTGAATTGGCCGGTCAGACCTACAATGAGCAGTTCTTC
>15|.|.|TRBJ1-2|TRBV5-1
CASSFGGGINYGYTF
TGCGCCAGCAGCTTCGGTGGGGGGATCAACTATGGCTACACCTTC
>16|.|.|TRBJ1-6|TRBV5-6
CASSLRRGVGNSPLHF
TGTGCCAGCAGCTTGAGAAGGGGAGTGGGCAATTCACCCCTCCACTTT
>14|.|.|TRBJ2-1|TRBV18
CASSRDGGYNEQFF
TGTGCCAGCTCACGAGATGGGGGCTACAATGAGCAGTTCTTC
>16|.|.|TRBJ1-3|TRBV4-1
CASSQERRTSGNTIYF
TGCGCCAGCAGCCAAGAAAGGCGGACCTCTGGAAACACCATATATTTT
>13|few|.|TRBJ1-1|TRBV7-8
CASSLDTNTEAFF
TGTGCCAGCAGCTTAGATACCAACACTGAAGCTTTCTTT
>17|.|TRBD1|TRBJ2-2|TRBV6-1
CASSGRTGTVITGELFF
TGTGCCAGCAGTGGGAGAACCGGGACAGTGATCACCGGGGAGCTGTTTTTT